These 3 T cell receptor beta chains came from one sample sequenced in a study of metastatic and nonmetastatic thyroid tumors. Not a single patient had been given any form of treatment at any point before undergoing thyroid surgery. TCRdb reanalyzed the PCR reads with MiXCR. The table lists roughly 59,000 clones, roughly 17% of them singletons, with over 9% in the top ten. The sample consisted of blood. The receptors here all came from a male donor with papillary thyroid cancer or a benign thyroid nodule (not recorded which). Some clones in this sample may be carry-over from other donors' samples.

This clone was picked up many times. J is TRBJ1-2 and V is TRBV2, with 8 positions matching TRBD1. CDR1 and CDR2 (germline): SNHLY, FYNNEI. The CDR3 is 12 amino acids. With 9 bases clipped from V and 4 bases from J, the junction kept 4 bases outside the gene matches. CDR3 bases: TGTGCCAGATACAGGGGGGCCTATGGCTACACCTTC. Translation gives CARYRGAYGYTF.

This clone has a count of ten or more. The CDR3 spells CSALSPSGTSYEQYV. The CDR3 bases are TGCAGTGCCTTATCGCCTAGCGGGACCTCCTACGAGCAGTACGTC. This rearrangement joins TRBV20-1 to TRBJ2-7; 9 nucleotides match TRBD2. The CDR3 sequence is 15 residues long. J gave up 0 bases and V 6 bases, and 9 bases lay outside the gene matches. Germline-derived CDR1 and CDR2 are DFQATT and SNEGSKA (reference sequence).

This clone was detected ten times or more. The gene calls are TRBV6-4 and TRBJ2-3; 8 nucleotides line up with TRBD2. Germline CDR1 MRHNA, CDR2 SNTAGT. With V trimmed by 5 bases and J by 2 bases, 6 bases remained unmatched. This CDR3 contains 15 residues. Here the CDR3 DNA reads TGTGCCAGCAGTACCGGGAGGGACAACACAGATACGCAGTATTTT. Translation: CASSTGRDNTDTQYF.